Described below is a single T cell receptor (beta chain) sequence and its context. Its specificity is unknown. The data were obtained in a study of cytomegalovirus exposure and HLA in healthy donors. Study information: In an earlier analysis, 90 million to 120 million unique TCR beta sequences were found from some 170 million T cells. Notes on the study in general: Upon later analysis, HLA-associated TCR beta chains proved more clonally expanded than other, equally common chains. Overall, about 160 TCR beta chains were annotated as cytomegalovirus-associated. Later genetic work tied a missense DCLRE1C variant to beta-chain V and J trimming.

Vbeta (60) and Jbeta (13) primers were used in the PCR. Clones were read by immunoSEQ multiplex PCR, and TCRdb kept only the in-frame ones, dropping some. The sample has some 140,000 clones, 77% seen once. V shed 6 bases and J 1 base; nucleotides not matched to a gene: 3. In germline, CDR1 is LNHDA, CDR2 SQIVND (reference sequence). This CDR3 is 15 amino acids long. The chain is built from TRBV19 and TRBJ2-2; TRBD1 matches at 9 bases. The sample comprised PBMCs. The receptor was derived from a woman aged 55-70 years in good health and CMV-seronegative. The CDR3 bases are TGTGCCAGTAGGGGACAGGGCCTGAACACCGGGGAGCTGTTTTTT. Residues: CASRGQGLNTGELFF. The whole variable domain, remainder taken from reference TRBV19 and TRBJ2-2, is DGGITQSPKYLFRKEGQNVTLSCEQNLNHDAMYWYRQDPGQGLRLIYYSQIVNDFQKGDIAEGYSVSREKKESFPLTVTSAQKNPTAFYLCASRGQGLNTGELFFGEGSRLTVL.